This T cell receptor (beta chain) is drawn from a study of cytomegalovirus exposure and HLA in healthy donors (dated by TCRdb to between 2016 and 2019). Notes on the research overall: In an earlier analysis of roughly 500 of the donors, 276 Gb of sequence data and 100 million or so unique TCR beta sequences from roughly 190 million T cells were reported. An early release covering roughly 640 HLA-typed donors comprised around 300 gigabases of sequencing data and 65 million to 100 million unique TCR sequences. The genetic ancestry cluster associated with self-reported Caucasian donors included 80% to 90% of the approximately 410 genotyped donors. The study aimed to test whether signatures of past pathogen exposure could be identified by cataloging public T cell receptors. The T cell repertoires of under 750 subjects were profiled by immunosequencing and related to cytomegalovirus serostatus. In addition to the first cohort of approximately 650 subjects, a separate validation cohort of 130 or so different subjects was used. To predict cytomegalovirus infection status, the study brought together high-throughput TCR immunosequencing, statistical association of individual TCRs with disease status, and machine learning. A later analysis re-examined previously published TCR beta repertoires from about 700 donors and added high-resolution HLA genotyping to investigate patterns of TCR occurrence. The later analysis used no new phenotypic data to find candidate immune exposures, relying instead on TCR beta sequences and their occurrence across donors. In an earlier analysis of a few hundred of the donors, high-throughput TCR beta sequencing was used to judge whether each TCR beta V gene segment behaved as functional or pseudogenic. Donor age, sex, ethnicity and CMV serostatus were compiled together with the repertoire data. A later genetic analysis took genome-wide SNP genotypes for 398 of the 666 donors and used that subset as a discovery cohort. Every discovery cohort repertoire had been produced on one sequencing platform. Class I and class II HLA loci were covered by the typing at four-digit resolution. Typing coverage differed by locus: A, B, C, DRB1 and DQB1 were typed in about 629-630 donors, DQA1 in 522, DPA1 in over 600, and DPB1 in 400 to 490. Four or five DR-DQ haplotypes were treated as single units for association and clustering because of strong linkage in the cohort. Among 300 to 500 genotyped donors of the cohort, an average of approximately 240,000 unique TCR beta nucleotide sequences was sequenced per donor, of which about 18% were non-productive. What the work shows at the level of the full study, not this receptor alone: In this cohort, only TCR beta chains were sequenced, and detectable features were limited by the absence of alpha or paired-chain data. Several of the top co-occurrence clusters appeared to be linked to parvovirus B19, influenza, CMV and Epstein-Barr virus, according to a later analysis. The 87-base-pair reads could not distinguish some IMGT-functional V segments, including TRBV6-2 and TRBV6-3, so those segments were excluded. A later analysis found that TCR association rates varied across HLA loci, with DRB1 alleles showing the most associated TCRs and HLA-C alleles the fewest. Because HLA typing was missing for some donors at each locus, association tests included only the typed subset. Broadly in line with IMGT annotations, most TCR beta V segments showed up in productive rearrangements about 87% or about 30% of the time in an earlier analysis of around 550 of the donors. At a false discovery rate of 0.05, a later analysis linked some 17,000 TCR beta sequences to specific HLA alleles. When HLA alleles, especially DR and DQ, strongly co-occurred, TCR associations were difficult to assign to individual alleles. The study listed approximately 160 TCR beta chains as associated with cytomegalovirus. Most TCR sequences were seen in very few donors, while some public TCRs were found in many individuals. According to a later genetic analysis, donors in an Asian-associated ancestry cluster had fewer N-insertions in productive TCRs than the approximately 670-donor mean. A later genetic analysis associated a missense DCLRE1C variant with V-gene and J-gene trimming of TCR beta chains, and an independent cohort replicated the association. The classifier was reported to diagnose cytomegalovirus status with high specificity and sensitivity in both the original and validation cohorts. Linkage disequilibrium might explain the correlated functional status among segregating V segments, but an unknown experimental factor could not be ruled out. In a later analysis, HLA-associated TCR beta chains were found to be more clonally expanded and to have lower generation probabilities than equally common non-associated chains. A further reported finding was that TCR beta sequences accurately predicted the HLA-A and HLA-B alleles for most subjects in the first cohort. Some 16 rarely observed V segments, including chromosome 9 orphons, were excluded from the earlier analysis of some 590 of the donors because counts were too low. In vitro tests confirmed that a few of the cytomegalovirus-associated TCR beta chains recognize cytomegalovirus antigens. The presence/absence analyses assumed that sequencing depth was roughly uniform across donors, and that assumption may not be true. Immune exposure information for the cohort was limited to CMV serostatus. A cluster of highly shared sequence variants was judged likely to be a technical artifact of the sequencing pipeline. In a later analysis, most CMV-associated TCR beta chains were found to appear HLA-restricted, with HLA associations seemingly driven largely by CMV exposure. The authors suggested that the approach could potentially be generalized to other disease states and immunological phenotypes.

The cohort comprised some 680 healthy bone marrow donors. At the time of sampling, all cohort members were nominally healthy, though unrecorded immune exposures were likely present. The donor tested CMV seropositive, placing the donor among the 310 or so seropositive members of the cohort. Each donor provided a peripheral blood sample, and peripheral blood mononuclear cells were used for TCR beta sequencing. The Qiagen DNeasy Blood Extraction Kit was used to extract genomic DNA from the blood cell samples. Library construction relied on the immunoSEQ multiplex PCR assay. A mixture of 60 forward primers for TCR Vbeta segments and 13 reverse primers for TCR Jbeta segments was used in the multiplex PCR. A multiplex PCR assay on genomic DNA amplified the CDR3 region of rearranged TCR beta genes. The amplified TCR beta libraries were sequenced on the Illumina HiSeq System as 87-base-pair reads. The original pipeline was this. A later analysis counted some 74 million unique TCR beta chains across the 690 or so repertoires, and some 11 million of these chains were shared by at least two donors. To remove PCR and sequencing errors, raw reads were error-corrected and collapsed into unique sequences using a nearest-neighbor algorithm that merged closely related sequences. V, D and J gene segments were assigned by aligning CDR3 sequences to IMGT reference sequences. For a sequence to be retained, at least a six-nucleotide match to both a V gene segment and a J gene segment was required. A rearrangement was called productive if the CDR3 had no stop codons and remained in frame with V and J, and every other rearrangement was called non-productive. CDR3 was defined according to IMGT convention as the region running from the second conserved V-encoded cysteine to the conserved J-encoded phenylalanine. Sequences without an unambiguous match to a single V gene segment were excluded from the earlier analysis of several hundred of the donors. In an earlier analysis of some 590 of the donors, a V segment was called functional when productive rearrangements were above 56.7%, and segregating when the standard deviation between donors exceeded 5%. To diagnose cytomegalovirus status from the catalog of TCR beta chain sequences, a statistical classification framework was built. V and J gene assignment, in a later analysis, came from comparing TCR nucleotide sequences with IMGT/GENE-DB human TR gene sequences. In a later analysis, CDR3 sequences and most-parsimonious VDJ recombination scenarios were assigned using the TCRdist pipeline. A later analysis defined each TCR beta chain by its CDR3 amino acid sequence plus V-gene family, and excluded reads lacking a unique V-gene family. As a way to deal with suspected cross-contamination and a sequencing artifact, a later analysis dropped hundreds of nucleotide sequences that were highly shared and had low generation probability. In a later analysis, a clonal expansion index was calculated for each public chain from normalized within-repertoire ranks of inferred template counts. In a later analysis, generation probabilities were computed using a VDJ recombination model fitted to out-of-frame rearrangements, and the results were checked against IGoR. In a later analysis, TCR-TCR, TCR-HLA and TCR-CMV co-occurrence was scored with hypergeometric tests, and a repertoire-size bias correction was applied to TCR pairs. A later analysis estimated false discovery rates by permuting HLA or CMV assignments 20 times. A later analysis grouped co-occurring TCRs with DBSCAN, adding TCRdist sequence similarity when clustering within HLA-allele-positive subsets. Co-occurrence clustering excluded repertoires with fewer than 30,000 or more than 120,000 public chains, plus five with anomalous nucleotide sharing. TCRdb retrieved this table from immuneACCESS and kept in-frame rearrangements only. Not all clones are present; in checked studies, unresolved V genes account for under half, and no reason is known for the remainder. V and J calls and clone size are those listed in that table; D and trimming were worked out from the DNA. The sample contains under 85,000 clones, approximately 74% of them found a single time. The ten largest make up around a sixth of the sample.

Trimmed from V: 4 bases; trimmed from J: 9 bases; junction bases lacking a gene match: 21. Looking up the germline V gene yields CDR1 LGHNA and CDR2 YSLEER. Measured from the cysteine to the phenylalanine, the CDR3 is 20 residues long. Only CDR3 DNA remains: 60 bases, in frame from the first base. This clone was observed once. No cognate antigen has been identified for it. No clone much larger than this one lies a single base away; base qualities are absent. Recombination connected TRBV4-3 to TRBJ2-1, with TRBD2 matching 13 junction bases. Material: PBMCs. This TCR was recovered from a man aged 35 to 55 in good health and CMV-seropositive. Here is the DNA: TGCGCCAGCAGCCGCGTACAGCCTATAAGGACTAGCGGGAGAATGGGTGAGCAGTTCTTC. It translates as CASSRVQPIRTSGRMGEQFF.